This T cell receptor beta chain is drawn from a study of blood T cell repertoires in COVID-19. About the study: The United States, Italy and Spain supplied acute and convalescent COVID-19 samples.

As originally analysed: From reference gene primer amplification, estimates of nucleated cell counts were derived. Profiled with immunoSEQ multiplex PCR; TCRdb holds only in-frame clones, not every one. The V and J calls and clone size are taken from that table; D and trimming were inferred from the DNA. The repertoire holds around 200,000 clones, with approximately 90% as singletons. The V gene lost 1 base and the J gene lost 5 bases, with 18 bases spanning the gap. Germline CDR1 reads SGHAT; CDR2 reads FQNNGV. This CDR3 spans 16 amino acids. Sequencing input: peripheral blood. The origin of this receptor is a woman older than 75 in a cohort sampled during active or convalescent COVID-19. The chain employs TRBV11-2 and TRBJ2-7; the D gene is possibly TRBD1 (5 bases). CDR3 region: CASSLGTMLGIHEQYF. For the CDR3, the DNA is TGTGCCAGCAGCTTAGGGACAATGTTAGGGATACACGAGCAGTACTTC.